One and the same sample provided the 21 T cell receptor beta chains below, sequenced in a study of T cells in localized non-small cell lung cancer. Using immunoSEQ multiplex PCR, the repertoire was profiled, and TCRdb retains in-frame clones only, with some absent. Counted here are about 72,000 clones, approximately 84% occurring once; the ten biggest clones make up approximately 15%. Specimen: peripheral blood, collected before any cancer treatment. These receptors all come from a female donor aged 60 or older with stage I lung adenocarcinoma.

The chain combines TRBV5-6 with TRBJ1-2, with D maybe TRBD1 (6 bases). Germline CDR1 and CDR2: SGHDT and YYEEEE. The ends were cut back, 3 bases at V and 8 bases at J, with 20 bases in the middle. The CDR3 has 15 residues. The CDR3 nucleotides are TGTGCCAGCAGCTACCCGAGGACAGCGAGCTGGGGCTACACCTTC. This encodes CASSYPRTASWGYTF.

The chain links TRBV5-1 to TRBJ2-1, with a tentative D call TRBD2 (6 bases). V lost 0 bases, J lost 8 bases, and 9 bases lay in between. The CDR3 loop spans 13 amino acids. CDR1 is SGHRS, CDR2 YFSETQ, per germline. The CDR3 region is CASSLGLGDEQFF. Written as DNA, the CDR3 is TGCGCCAGCAGCTTGGGACTAGGCGATGAGCAGTTCTTC.

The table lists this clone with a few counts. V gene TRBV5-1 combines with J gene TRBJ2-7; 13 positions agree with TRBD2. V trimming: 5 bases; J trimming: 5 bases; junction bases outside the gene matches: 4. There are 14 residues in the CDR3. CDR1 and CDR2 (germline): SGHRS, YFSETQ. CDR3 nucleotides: TGCGCCAGCAGTGGACTAGCGGGAGCCCACGAGCAGTACTTC. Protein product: CASSGLAGAHEQYF.

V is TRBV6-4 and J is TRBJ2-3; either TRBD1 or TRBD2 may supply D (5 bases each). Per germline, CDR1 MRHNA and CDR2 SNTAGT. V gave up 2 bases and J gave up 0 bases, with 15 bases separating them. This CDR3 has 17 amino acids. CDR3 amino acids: CASSDPGTRSSTDTQYF. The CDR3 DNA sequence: TGTGCCAGCAGTGACCCGGGGACCAGGTCTAGCACAGATACGCAGTATTTT.

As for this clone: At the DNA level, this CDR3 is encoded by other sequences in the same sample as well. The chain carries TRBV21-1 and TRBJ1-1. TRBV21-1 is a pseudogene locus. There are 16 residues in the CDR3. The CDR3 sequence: CASSKPTGPWNTEAFF. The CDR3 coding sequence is TGTGCCAGTAGCAAACCTACGGGACCTTGGAACACTGAAGCTTTCTTT.

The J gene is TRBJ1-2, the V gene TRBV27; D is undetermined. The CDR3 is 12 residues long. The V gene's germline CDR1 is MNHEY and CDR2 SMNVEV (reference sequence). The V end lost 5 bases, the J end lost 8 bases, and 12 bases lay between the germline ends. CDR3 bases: TGTGCCAGCAGTCCGAGGACCGGGGGCTACACCTTC. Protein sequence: CASSPRTGGYTF.

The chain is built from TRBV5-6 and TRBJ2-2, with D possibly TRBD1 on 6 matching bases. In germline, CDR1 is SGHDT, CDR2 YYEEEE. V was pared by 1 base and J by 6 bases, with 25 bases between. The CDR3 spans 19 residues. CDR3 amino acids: CASSLYGLTPGVLPGELFF. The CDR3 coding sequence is TGTGCCAGCAGCTTGTACGGTTTGACCCCAGGGGTTCTTCCCGGGGAGCTGTTTTTT.

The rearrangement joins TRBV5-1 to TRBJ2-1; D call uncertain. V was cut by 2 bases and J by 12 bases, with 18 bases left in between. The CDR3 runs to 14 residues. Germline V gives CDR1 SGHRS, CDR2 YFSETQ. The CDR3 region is CASSLGVDFQGQFF. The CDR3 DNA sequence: TGCGCCAGCAGCTTAGGAGTGGATTTCCAAGGGCAGTTCTTC.

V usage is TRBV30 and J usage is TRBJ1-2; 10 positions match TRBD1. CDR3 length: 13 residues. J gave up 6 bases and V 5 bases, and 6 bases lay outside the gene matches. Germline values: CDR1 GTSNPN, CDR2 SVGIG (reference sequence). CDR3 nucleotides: TGTGCCTGGGGAAGACAGGGGGCCGATGGCTACACCTTC. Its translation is CAWGRQGADGYTF. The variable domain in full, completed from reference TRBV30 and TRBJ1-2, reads SQTIHQWPATLVQPVGSPLSLECTVEGTSNPNLYWYRQAAGRGLQLLFYSVGIGQISSEVPQNLSASRPQDRQFILSSKKLLLSDSGFYLCAWGRQGADGYTFGSGTRLTVV.

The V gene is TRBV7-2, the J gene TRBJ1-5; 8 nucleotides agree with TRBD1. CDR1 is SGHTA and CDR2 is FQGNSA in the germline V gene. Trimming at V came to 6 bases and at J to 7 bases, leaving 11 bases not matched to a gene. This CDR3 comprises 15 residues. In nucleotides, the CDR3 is TGTGCCAGCAGTTACGGGACAGGTGGGACCCAGCCCCAGCATTTT. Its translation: CASSYGTGGTQPQHF.

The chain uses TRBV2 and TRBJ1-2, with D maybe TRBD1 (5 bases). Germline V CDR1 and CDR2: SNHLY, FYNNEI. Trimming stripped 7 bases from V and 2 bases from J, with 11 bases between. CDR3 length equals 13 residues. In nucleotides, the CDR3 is TGTGCCAGCAAGGGACGGGTAAACTATGGCTACACCTTC. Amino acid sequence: CASKGRVNYGYTF.

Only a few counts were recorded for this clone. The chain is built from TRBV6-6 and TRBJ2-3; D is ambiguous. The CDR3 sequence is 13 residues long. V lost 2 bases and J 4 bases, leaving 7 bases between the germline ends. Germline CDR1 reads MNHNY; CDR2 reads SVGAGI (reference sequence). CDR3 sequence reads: CASSYTQPDTQYF. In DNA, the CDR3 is TGTGCCAGCAGTTACACTCAGCCAGATACGCAGTATTTT.

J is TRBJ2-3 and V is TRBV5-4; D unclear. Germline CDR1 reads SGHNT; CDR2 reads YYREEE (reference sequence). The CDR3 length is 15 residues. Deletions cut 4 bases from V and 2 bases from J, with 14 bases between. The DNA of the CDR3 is TGTGCCAGCAGCCGACAAGGCGGCTCCACAGATACGCAGTATTTT. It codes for CASSRQGGSTDTQYF.

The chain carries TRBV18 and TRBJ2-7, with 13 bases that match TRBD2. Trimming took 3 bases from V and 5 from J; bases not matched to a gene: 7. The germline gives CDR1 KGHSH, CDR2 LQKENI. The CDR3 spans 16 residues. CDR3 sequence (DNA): TGTGCCAGCTCACCTGGGACTAGCGGGGCCCCTGACGAGCAGTACTTC. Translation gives CASSPGTSGAPDEQYF.

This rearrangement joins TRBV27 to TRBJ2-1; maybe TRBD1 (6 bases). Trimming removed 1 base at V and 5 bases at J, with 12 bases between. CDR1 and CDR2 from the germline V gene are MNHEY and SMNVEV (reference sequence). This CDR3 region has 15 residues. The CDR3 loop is CASSLLDRRDNEQFF. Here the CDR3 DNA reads TGTGCCAGCAGTTTATTGGACAGAAGAGACAATGAGCAGTTCTTC.

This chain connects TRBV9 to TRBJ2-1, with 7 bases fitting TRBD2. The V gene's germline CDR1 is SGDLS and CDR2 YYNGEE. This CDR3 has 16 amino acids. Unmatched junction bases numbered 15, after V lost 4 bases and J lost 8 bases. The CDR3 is CASSPTDSRGRDEQFF. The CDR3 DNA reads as TGTGCCAGCAGCCCGACCGATTCTCGGGGGAGGGATGAGCAGTTCTTC.

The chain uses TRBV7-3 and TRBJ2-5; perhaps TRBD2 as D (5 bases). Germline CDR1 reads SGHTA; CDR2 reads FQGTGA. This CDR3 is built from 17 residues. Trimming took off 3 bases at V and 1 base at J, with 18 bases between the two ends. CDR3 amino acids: CASSFGPPSLIQETQYF. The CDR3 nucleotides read TGTGCCAGCAGCTTTGGTCCGCCTAGCTTAATCCAAGAGACCCAGTACTTC.

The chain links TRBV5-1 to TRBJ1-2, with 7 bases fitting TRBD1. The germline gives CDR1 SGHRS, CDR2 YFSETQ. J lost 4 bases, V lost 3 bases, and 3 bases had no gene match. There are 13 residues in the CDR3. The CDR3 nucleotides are TGCGCCAGCAGCTCGGGACAGCTCTATGGCTACACCTTC. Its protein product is CASSSGQLYGYTF. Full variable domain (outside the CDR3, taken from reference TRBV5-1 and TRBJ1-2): KAGVTQTPRYLIKTRGQQVTLSCSPISGHRSVSWYQQTPGQGLQFLFEYFSETQRNKGNFPGRFSGRQFSNSRSEMNVSTLELGDSALYLCASSSGQLYGYTFGSGTRLTVV.

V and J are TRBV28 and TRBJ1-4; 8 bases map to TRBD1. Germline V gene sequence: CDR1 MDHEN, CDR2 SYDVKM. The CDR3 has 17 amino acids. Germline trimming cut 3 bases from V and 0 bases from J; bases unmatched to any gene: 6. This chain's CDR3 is CASSFIQGGTTNEKLFF. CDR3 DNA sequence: TGTGCCAGCAGTTTCATACAGGGGGGCACAACTAATGAAAAACTGTTTTTT.

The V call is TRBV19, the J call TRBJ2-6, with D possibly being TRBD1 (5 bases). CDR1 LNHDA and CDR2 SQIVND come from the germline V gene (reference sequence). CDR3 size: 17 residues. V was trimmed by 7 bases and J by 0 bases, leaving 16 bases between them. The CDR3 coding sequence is TGTGCCAGTAAAGCCCTGGGCAGGGACTCTGGGGCCAACGTCCTGACTTTC. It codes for CASKALGRDSGANVLTF.

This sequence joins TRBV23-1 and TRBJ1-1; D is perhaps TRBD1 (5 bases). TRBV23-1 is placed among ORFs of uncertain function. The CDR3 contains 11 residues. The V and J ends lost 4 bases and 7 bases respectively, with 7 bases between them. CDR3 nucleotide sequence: TGCGCCAGCAGTCGCCAGGGTGAAGCTTTCTTT. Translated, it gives CASSRQGEAFF.